These 29 T cell receptor beta chains were sequenced from one sample in a study of blood T cell repertoires in COVID-19. Measured with immunoSEQ multiplex PCR; TCRdb has only the in-frame clones, and not every one. The sample consists of fewer than 200,000 clones, approximately 90% of them appearing once. Specimen: peripheral blood. The receptors originated from a man aged 55 to 70 with acute or convalescent COVID-19.

V and J are TRBV5-1 and TRBJ2-2, with a possible D match to TRBD1 (6 bases). Germline CDR1 reads SGHRS; CDR2 reads YFSETQ. This CDR3 is built from 14 residues. Trimming removed 0 bases from V and 9 bases from J, with 12 bases in between. CDR3 sequence: CASSLGGQSRELFF. The CDR3 DNA is TGCGCCAGCAGCTTGGGGGGGCAATCGAGGGAGCTGTTTTTT.

This clone occurred once. This rearrangement joins TRBV30 to TRBJ1-5, with D unresolved. Per the germline V gene, CDR1 is GTSNPN and CDR2 is SVGIG (reference sequence). V shed 5 bases and J shed 6 bases, with 14 bases lying between them. The CDR3 sequence is 13 residues long. In nucleotides, the CDR3 is TGTGCCTGGGGTGGAATGGAGGCTCAGCCCCAGCATTTT. It encodes CAWGGMEAQPQHF.

This chain links TRBV7-2 with TRBJ1-1; tentative D call: TRBD1 (6 bases). Germline V gives CDR1 SGHTA, CDR2 FQGNSA. V was clipped by 3 bases and J by 5 bases, with 13 bases between them. This CDR3 comprises 14 residues. The CDR3 protein is CASSFTGSETEAFF. CDR3 nucleotide sequence: TGTGCCAGCAGCTTTACAGGGAGCGAGACTGAAGCTTTCTTT.

This clone was seen a few times. The genes are TRBV12-5 and TRBJ2-3; 11 nucleotides agree with TRBD2. V was pared by 3 bases and J by 2 bases, with 7 bases of the junction left unmatched. Germline CDR1 is LGHNT and CDR2 is FRNRAP. The CDR3 totals 17 residues. CDR3 loop: CASGLDRTSGPTDTQYF. The CDR3, as DNA: TGTGCTAGTGGTTTAGACCGGACTAGCGGGCCCACAGATACGCAGTATTTT.

The chain employs TRBV30 and TRBJ1-4; D may be TRBD1 (5 bases). Per the germline V gene, CDR1 is GTSNPN and CDR2 is SVGIG (reference sequence). The CDR3 contains 15 residues. V lost 3 bases to trimming and J lost 0 bases, with 11 bases between them. In DNA, the CDR3 is TGTGCCTGGAGGGCCCTAGGGGCAACTAATGAAAAACTGTTTTTT. Its translation is CAWRALGATNEKLFF.

The chain is built from TRBV5-1 and TRBJ2-5; D may be TRBD1 (6 bases). Trimming pared 1 base from V and 2 bases from J, leaving 18 bases between. The CDR3 sequence is 17 residues long. Germline V gives CDR1 SGHRS, CDR2 YFSETQ. CDR3 nucleotides: TGCGCCAGCAGCTTGACCCCCACAGGGAAAAATCAAGAGACCCAGTACTTC. Residues: CASSLTPTGKNQETQYF.

The gene calls are TRBV5-1 and TRBJ1-4, with a weak D call TRBD1 (6 bases). Per germline, CDR1 SGHRS and CDR2 YFSETQ. This CDR3 is 13 amino acids long. Trimming cost V 2 bases and J 5 bases, with 7 bases left between them. The CDR3 here is CASSFDRNEKLFF. CDR3 nucleotides: TGCGCCAGCAGCTTTGACAGGAATGAAAAACTGTTTTTT.

The CDR3 DNA reads as TGTGCCAGCAGCCCCTCAGACGGGAGGGGCACAGATACGCAGTATTTT. This encodes CASSPSDGRGTDTQYF. The chain uses TRBV7-9 and TRBJ2-3; 8 bases agree with TRBD2. V lost 5 bases and J lost 1; bases outside the gene matches: 8. The CDR3 is made up of 16 amino acids. Germline CDR1 is SEHNR and CDR2 is FQNEAQ (reference sequence). The full variable domain, its missing parts supplied by reference TRBV7-9 and TRBJ2-3, is DTGVSQNPRHKITKRGQNVTFRCDPISEHNRLYWYRQTLGQGPEFLTYFQNEAQLEKSRLLSDRFSAERPKGSFSTLEIQRTEQGDSAMYLCASSPSDGRGTDTQYFGPGTRLTVL.

The chain links TRBV20-1 to TRBJ1-2; D is perhaps TRBD1 (5 bases). The germline V gene encodes CDR1 DFQATT and CDR2 SNEGSKA (reference sequence). V lost 4 bases and J 3 bases, leaving 15 bases between the germline ends. There are 14 residues in the CDR3. CDR3 residues: CSAIEGALDYGYTF. In nucleotides, the CDR3 is TGCAGTGCTATTGAAGGGGCCCTGGACTATGGCTACACCTTC.

V gene TRBV24-1 combines with J gene TRBJ1-5; the D gene is possibly TRBD1 (6 bases). V lost 9 bases to trimming and J lost 6 bases, with 11 bases between them. Germline CDR1 and CDR2: KGHDR and SFDVKD. The CDR3 consists of 12 residues. The CDR3 protein is CATAQGGQPQHF. The CDR3, as DNA: TGTGCCACCGCACAGGGTGGTCAGCCCCAGCATTTT.

A note on this clone: With a much larger clone just one base away, this may be a read error. This sample also contains other DNA sequences that code for the same CDR3. The DNA for the CDR3 is TGCGCCAGCAGGCCCGGGACAGGGAACAATGAGCAGTTCTTC. It codes for CASRPGTGNNEQFF. J is TRBJ2-1 and V is TRBV5-1; 9 bases align to TRBD1. This CDR3 contains 14 residues. V trimming: 5 bases; J trimming: 5 bases; junction bases outside the gene matches: 5. The germline CDR1 and CDR2 sequences are SGHRS and YFSETQ.

The rearrangement links TRBV30 to TRBJ2-5; D gene unclear. Trimming left V 2 bases short and J 5 bases short, with 12 bases between. The CDR3 spans 13 residues. Germline-derived CDR1 and CDR2 are GTSNPN and SVGIG (reference sequence). The CDR3 reads CAWSLGSLETQYF. In nucleotides, the CDR3 is TGTGCCTGGAGTCTGGGCAGTTTGGAGACCCAGTACTTC.

This chain connects TRBV11-1 to TRBJ2-1; 9 bases map to TRBD1. Germline values: CDR1 SGHAT, CDR2 FQDESV (reference sequence). The trim removed 5 bases at V and 13 bases at J, leaving 6 bases unmatched. The CDR3 extends over 12 amino acids. The CDR3 DNA follows: TGTGCCAGCAGCCCCGGGACAGGGACCCAGTTCTTC. This codes for CASSPGTGTQFF.

Many counts were recorded for this clone. The chain has TRBV30 and TRBJ1-2; D perhaps matches TRBD1 (6 bases). Germline lookup yields CDR1 GTSNPN and CDR2 SVGIG (reference sequence). This CDR3 is built from 13 residues. The V end lost 4 bases, the J end lost 7 bases, and 16 bases lay between the germline ends. DNA for the CDR3: TGTGCCTGGAACGTAGACAGGCGGGTTGGCTACACCTTC. It codes for CAWNVDRRVGYTF.

The chain couples TRBV7-9 to TRBJ2-5, with a possible D match to TRBD1 (6 bases). V dropped 7 bases and J dropped 4 bases, with 13 bases sitting between them. Germline CDR1 and CDR2: SEHNR and FQNEAQ (reference sequence). The CDR3 sequence is 13 residues long. The CDR3 DNA follows: TGTGCCAGCACCCTAGGACAGTTAGAGACCCAGTACTTC. This sequence encodes CASTLGQLETQYF.

V and J are TRBV5-6 and TRBJ2-5; weak D call: TRBD2 (6 bases). This CDR3 region has 15 residues. Germline loops: CDR1 SGHDT, CDR2 YYEEEE. V lost 0 bases and J lost 0, with 9 bases in between. CDR3 region: CASSLVGGYQETQYF. DNA for the CDR3: TGTGCCAGCAGCTTGGTTGGGGGGTACCAAGAGACCCAGTACTTC.

The chain employs TRBV4-1 and TRBJ1-1; the D gene is possibly TRBD1 (5 bases). Germline CDR1 and CDR2: MGHRA and YSYEKL. V was pared by 0 bases and J by 5 bases, with 19 bases between. CDR3 size: 17 residues. The CDR3 loop is CASSQDMVGRGETEAFF. Here the CDR3 DNA reads TGCGCCAGCAGCCAAGATATGGTCGGGAGGGGAGAGACTGAAGCTTTCTTT.

V and J are TRBV9 and TRBJ2-2; a weak D match, TRBD2 (6 bases). The V and J ends lost 0 bases and 4 bases respectively, with 10 bases between them. The CDR3 length is 15 residues. Germline loops: CDR1 SGDLS, CDR2 YYNGEE. The CDR3 nucleotides are TGTGCCAGCAGCGTAGGGGGAGGCGGCACCGGGGAGCTGTTTTTT. This translates into CASSVGGGGTGELFF.

This clone has just one count. The rearrangement uses TRBV29-1 and TRBJ1-2, with 7 bases that match TRBD1. The germline V gene has CDR1 SQVTM and CDR2 ANQGSEA. The CDR3 totals 15 residues. V gave up 0 bases and J gave up 2 bases; unmatched junction bases: 6. The DNA of the CDR3 is TGCAGCGTTGAAGAGACAGGGAGGTTCAACTATGGCTACACCTTC. Translating it yields CSVEETGRFNYGYTF. Full variable domain (rest looked up from reference TRBV29-1 and TRBJ1-2): SAVISQKPSRDICQRGTSLTIQCQVDSQVTMMFWYRQQPGQSLTLIATANQGSEATYESGFVIDKFPISRPNLTFSTLTVSNMSPEDSSIYLCSVEETGRFNYGYTFGSGTRLTVV.

The CDR3 loop is CASSFRDRGVNQPQHF. For the CDR3, the DNA is TGTGCCAGCAGTTTCCGGGACAGGGGCGTCAATCAGCCCCAGCATTTT. The chain is built from TRBV27 and TRBJ1-5; 10 nucleotides line up with TRBD1. The V and J ends lost 3 bases and 3 bases, in that order; junction bases with no gene match: 5. Germline CDR1 is MNHEY and CDR2 is SMNVEV (reference sequence). The CDR3 has 16 amino acids.

The rearrangement links TRBV7-2 to TRBJ2-5, with D maybe TRBD1 (6 bases). The CDR3 is made up of 14 amino acids. Trimming cost V 1 base and J 4 bases, with 10 bases left between them. Germline assignment: CDR1 SGHTA and CDR2 FQGNSA. In DNA form, the CDR3 reads TGTGCCAGCAGCTTAGAACAGGGTCGAGAGACCCAGTACTTC. It encodes CASSLEQGRETQYF.

The rearrangement uses TRBV2 and TRBJ2-3; 11 bases are shared with TRBD1. This CDR3 has 15 amino acids. V lost 6 bases and J lost 7; bases outside the gene matches: 9. Germline V gene lookup returns CDR1 SNHLY and CDR2 FYNNEI. The DNA of the CDR3 is TGTGCCAGCAGGATCCGGGACAGGGGGGGAAATACGCAGTATTTT. Protein product: CASRIRDRGGNTQYF.

V gene TRBV6-5 combines with J gene TRBJ1-2, with a possible D match to TRBD1 (5 bases). The CDR3 is 14 amino acids. V shed 6 bases and J shed 3 bases, with 14 bases lying between them. Per the germline V gene, CDR1 is MNHEY and CDR2 is SVGAGI. CDR3 protein: CASRRSAGDYGYTF. CDR3 DNA: TGTGCCAGCAGGCGGAGCGCGGGGGACTATGGCTACACCTTC.

This chain joins TRBV7-6 and TRBJ2-5; 12 bases align to TRBD2. This CDR3 is built from 15 residues. Germline CDR1 is SGHVS and CDR2 is FNYEAQ. With 5 bases clipped from V and 7 bases from J, the junction kept 8 bases outside the gene matches. The CDR3 DNA follows: TGTGCCAGCAGCAAGACTAGCGGGGGACTCGGGACCCAGTACTTC. Translating it yields CASSKTSGGLGTQYF.

V gene TRBV24-1 combines with J gene TRBJ2-1; 8 nucleotides agree with TRBD2. CDR3 length: 14 amino acids. Germline V lookup: CDR1 KGHDR, CDR2 SFDVKD. Unmatched junction bases numbered 5, after V lost 1 base and J lost 10 bases. The CDR3 spells CATSDLGAGGEQFF. The CDR3 DNA follows: TGTGCCACCAGTGATTTAGGGGCGGGGGGCGAGCAGTTCTTC.

J is TRBJ1-5 and V is TRBV4-3; D is unresolved. V lost 3 bases and J 0 bases, leaving 9 bases between the germline ends. Germline V gene data show CDR1 as LGHNA and CDR2 as YSLEER. The CDR3 is made up of 15 amino acids. The CDR3: CASSHRQGSNQPQHF. The CDR3 coding sequence is TGCGCCAGCAGCCATCGACAAGGTAGCAATCAGCCCCAGCATTTT.

The chain employs TRBV20-1 and TRBJ1-2; D ambiguous. V lost 3 bases and J lost 1, with 9 bases in between. The CDR3 totals 13 residues. CDR1 and CDR2 (germline): DFQATT, SNEGSKA (reference sequence). The CDR3 protein is CSASDPVNYGYTF. For the CDR3, the DNA is TGCAGTGCTAGTGACCCCGTTAACTATGGCTACACCTTC.

V and J are TRBV6-5 and TRBJ2-7; TRBD2 is a possible D gene (7 bases). There are 12 residues in the CDR3. The germline CDR1 and CDR2 sequences are MNHEY and SVGAGI. Trimming took off 11 bases at V and 2 bases at J, with 13 bases between the two ends. The CDR3 nucleotides are TGTGCCTCCAGGGAGGGGGCCTACGAGCAGTACGTC. It yields the protein CASREGAYEQYV.

CDR3 sequence reads: CASNPGTAYQPQHF. The CDR3 nucleotides read TGTGCCAGCAACCCTGGGACAGCCTATCAGCCCCAGCATTTT. V and J are TRBV6-5 and TRBJ1-5, with 7 bases aligning to TRBD1. CDR1 and CDR2 (germline): MNHEY, SVGAGI. The V segment lost 7 bases and the J segment 5 bases; nucleotides outside the gene matches: 8. The CDR3 loop spans 14 amino acids.